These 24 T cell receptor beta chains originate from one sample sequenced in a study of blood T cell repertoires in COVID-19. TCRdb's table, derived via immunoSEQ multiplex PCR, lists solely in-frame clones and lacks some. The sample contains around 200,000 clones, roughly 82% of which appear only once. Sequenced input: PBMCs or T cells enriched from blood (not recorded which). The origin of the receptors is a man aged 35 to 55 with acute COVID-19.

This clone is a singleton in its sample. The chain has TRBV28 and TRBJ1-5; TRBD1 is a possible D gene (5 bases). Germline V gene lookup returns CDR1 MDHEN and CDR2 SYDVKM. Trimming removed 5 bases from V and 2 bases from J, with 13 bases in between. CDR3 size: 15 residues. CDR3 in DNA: TGTGCCAGCAGTACCTCAGGGTTGGGCAATCAGCCCCAGCATTTT. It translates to CASSTSGLGNQPQHF.

CDR3 residues: CASSLGDSPNSPLHF. The CDR3 DNA reads as TGTGCCAGCAGTTTGGGGGACAGTCCTAATTCACCCCTCCACTTT. The chain links TRBV27 to TRBJ1-6; TRBD1 aligns across 7 bases. The germline gives CDR1 MNHEY, CDR2 SMNVEV (reference sequence). Trimming at V came to 3 bases and at J to 6 bases, leaving 5 bases not matched to a gene. CDR3 length: 15 amino acids.

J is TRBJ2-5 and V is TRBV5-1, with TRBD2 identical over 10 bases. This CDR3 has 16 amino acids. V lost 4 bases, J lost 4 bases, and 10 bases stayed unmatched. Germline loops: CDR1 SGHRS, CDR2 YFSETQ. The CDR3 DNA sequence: TGCGCCAGCAGCACGACGGGACTAGCGAGCGCAGAGACCCAGTACTTC. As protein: CASSTTGLASAETQYF.

CDR3 nucleotide sequence: TGTGCCAGCCGACAGGGGGCGACAGATACGCAGTATTTT. Residues: CASRQGATDTQYF. This chain uses TRBV2 with TRBJ2-3; 10 bases are a match to TRBD1. In germline, CDR1 is SNHLY, CDR2 FYNNEI. V lost 8 bases to trimming and J lost 3 bases; unmatched junction nucleotides: 2. CDR3 length: 13 amino acids.

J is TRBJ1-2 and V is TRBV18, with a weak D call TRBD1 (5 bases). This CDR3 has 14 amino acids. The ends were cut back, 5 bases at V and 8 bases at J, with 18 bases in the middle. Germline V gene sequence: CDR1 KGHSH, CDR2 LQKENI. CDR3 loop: CASSISGSGEGYTF. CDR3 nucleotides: TGTGCCAGCTCAATATCAGGGTCTGGTGAAGGCTACACCTTC.

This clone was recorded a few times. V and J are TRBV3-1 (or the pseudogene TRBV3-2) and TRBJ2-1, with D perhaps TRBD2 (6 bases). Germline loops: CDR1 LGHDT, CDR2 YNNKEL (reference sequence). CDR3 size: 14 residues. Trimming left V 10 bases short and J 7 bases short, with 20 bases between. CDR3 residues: CATDRLDGSNEQFF. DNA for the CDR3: TGTGCCACCGATAGACTAGATGGGAGTAATGAGCAGTTCTTC.

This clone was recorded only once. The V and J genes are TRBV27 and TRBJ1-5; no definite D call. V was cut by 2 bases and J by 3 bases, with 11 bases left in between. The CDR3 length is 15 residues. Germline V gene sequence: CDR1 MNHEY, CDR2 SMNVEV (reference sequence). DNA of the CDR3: TGTGCCAGCAGTTTACCCGGGAGGCACAATCAGCCCCAGCATTTT. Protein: CASSLPGRHNQPQHF.

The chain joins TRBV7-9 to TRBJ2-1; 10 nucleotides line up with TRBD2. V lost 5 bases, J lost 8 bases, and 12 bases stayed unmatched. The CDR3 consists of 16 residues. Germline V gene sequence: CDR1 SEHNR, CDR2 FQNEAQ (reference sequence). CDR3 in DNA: TGTGCCAGCAGCCAACCTAGCGGGAGAAGGTACGATGAGCAGTTCTTC. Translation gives CASSQPSGRRYDEQFF.

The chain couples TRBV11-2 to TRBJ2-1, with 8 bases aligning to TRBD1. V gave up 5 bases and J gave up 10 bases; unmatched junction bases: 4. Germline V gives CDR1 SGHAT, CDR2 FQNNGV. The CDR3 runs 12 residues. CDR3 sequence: CASSLTGAEQFF. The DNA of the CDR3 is TGTGCCAGCAGCCTGACAGGGGCCGAGCAGTTCTTC.

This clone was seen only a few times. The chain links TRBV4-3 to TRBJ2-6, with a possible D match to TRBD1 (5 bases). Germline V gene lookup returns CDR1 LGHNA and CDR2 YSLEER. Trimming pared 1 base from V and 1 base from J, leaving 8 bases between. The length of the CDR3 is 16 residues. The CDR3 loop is CASSQAGFSGANVLTF. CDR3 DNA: TGCGCCAGCAGCCAAGCAGGGTTTTCTGGGGCCAACGTCCTGACTTTC.

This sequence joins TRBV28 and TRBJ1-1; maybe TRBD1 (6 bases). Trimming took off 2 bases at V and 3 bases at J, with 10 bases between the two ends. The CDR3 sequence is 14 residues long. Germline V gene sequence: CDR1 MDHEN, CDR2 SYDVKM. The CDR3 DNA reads TGTGCCAGCAGTTTAACAGGGAGGGACACTGAAGCTTTCTTT. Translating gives CASSLTGRDTEAFF.

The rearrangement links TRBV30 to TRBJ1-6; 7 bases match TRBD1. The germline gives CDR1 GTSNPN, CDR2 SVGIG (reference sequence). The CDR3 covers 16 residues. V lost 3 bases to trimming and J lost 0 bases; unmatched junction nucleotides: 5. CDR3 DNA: TGTGCCTGGAGCAAACAGGGGAGCTCCTATAATTCACCCCTCCACTTT. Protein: CAWSKQGSSYNSPLHF.

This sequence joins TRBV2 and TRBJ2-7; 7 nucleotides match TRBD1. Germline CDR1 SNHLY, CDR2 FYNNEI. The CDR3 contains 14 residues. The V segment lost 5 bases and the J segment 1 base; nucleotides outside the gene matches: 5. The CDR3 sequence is CASSLTGASYEQYF. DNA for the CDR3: TGTGCCAGCAGTCTAACAGGGGCGTCCTACGAGCAGTACTTC.

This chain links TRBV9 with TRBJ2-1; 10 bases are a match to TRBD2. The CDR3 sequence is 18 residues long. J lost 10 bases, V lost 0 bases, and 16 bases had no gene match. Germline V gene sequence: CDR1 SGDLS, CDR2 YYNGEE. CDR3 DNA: TGTGCCAGCAGCGTAGGGTCAGGAGGAGCGGGAGGGCGAAAGGAGCAGTTCTTC. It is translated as CASSVGSGGAGGRKEQFF.

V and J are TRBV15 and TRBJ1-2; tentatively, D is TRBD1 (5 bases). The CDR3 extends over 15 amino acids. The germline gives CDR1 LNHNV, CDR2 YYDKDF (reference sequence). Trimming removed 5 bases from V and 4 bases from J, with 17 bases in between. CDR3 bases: TGTGCCACCAGCTCCCGACTGCAGGGTACCTATGGCTACACCTTC. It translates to CATSSRLQGTYGYTF. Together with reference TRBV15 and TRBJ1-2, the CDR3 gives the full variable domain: DAMVIQNPRYQVTQFGKPVTLSCSQTLNHNVMYWYQQKSSQAPKLLFHYYDKDFNNEADTPDNFQSRRPNTSFCFLDIRSPGLGDTAMYLCATSSRLQGTYGYTFGSGTRLTVV.

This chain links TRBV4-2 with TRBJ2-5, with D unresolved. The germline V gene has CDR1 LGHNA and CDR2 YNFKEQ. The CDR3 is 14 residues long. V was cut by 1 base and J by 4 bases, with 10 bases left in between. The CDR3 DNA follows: TGTGCCAGCAGCCAAGCGGTCTTAAGAGAGACCCAGTACTTC. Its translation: CASSQAVLRETQYF.

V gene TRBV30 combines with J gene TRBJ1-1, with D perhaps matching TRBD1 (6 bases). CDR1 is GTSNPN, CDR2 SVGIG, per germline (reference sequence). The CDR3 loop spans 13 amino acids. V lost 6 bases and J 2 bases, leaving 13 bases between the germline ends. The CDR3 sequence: CACPAGVNTEAFF. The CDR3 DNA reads TGTGCCTGCCCGGCAGGGGTTAACACTGAAGCTTTCTTT. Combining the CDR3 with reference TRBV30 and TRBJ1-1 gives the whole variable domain SQTIHQWPATLVQPVGSPLSLECTVEGTSNPNLYWYRQAAGRGLQLLFYSVGIGQISSEVPQNLSASRPQDRQFILSSKKLLLSDSGFYLCACPAGVNTEAFFGQGTRLTVV.

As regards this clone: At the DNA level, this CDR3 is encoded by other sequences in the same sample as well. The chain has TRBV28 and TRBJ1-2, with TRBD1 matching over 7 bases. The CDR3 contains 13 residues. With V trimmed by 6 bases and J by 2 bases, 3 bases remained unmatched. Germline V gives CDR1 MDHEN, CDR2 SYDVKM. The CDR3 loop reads CASSLQGNYGYTF. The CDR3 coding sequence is TGTGCCAGCAGCTTACAGGGGAACTATGGCTACACCTTC.

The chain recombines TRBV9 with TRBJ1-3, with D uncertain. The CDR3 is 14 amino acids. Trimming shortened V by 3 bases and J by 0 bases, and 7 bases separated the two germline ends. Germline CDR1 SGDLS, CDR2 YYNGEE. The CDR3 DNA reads TGTGCCAGCAGCGCCGTCTACTCTGGAAACACCATATATTTT. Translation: CASSAVYSGNTIYF.

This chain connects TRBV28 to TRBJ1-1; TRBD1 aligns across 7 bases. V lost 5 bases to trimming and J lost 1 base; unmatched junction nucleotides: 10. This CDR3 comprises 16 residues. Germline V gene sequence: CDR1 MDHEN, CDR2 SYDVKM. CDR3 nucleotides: TGTGCCAGCAGTGTAACCGGGACAGCCGGGAACACTGAAGCTTTCTTT. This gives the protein CASSVTGTAGNTEAFF.

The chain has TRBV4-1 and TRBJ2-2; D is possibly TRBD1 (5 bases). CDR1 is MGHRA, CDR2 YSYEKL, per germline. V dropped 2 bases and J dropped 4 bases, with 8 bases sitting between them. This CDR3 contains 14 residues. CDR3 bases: TGCGCCAGCAGCCAACAGGGAATCACCGGGGAGCTGTTTTTT. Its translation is CASSQQGITGELFF.

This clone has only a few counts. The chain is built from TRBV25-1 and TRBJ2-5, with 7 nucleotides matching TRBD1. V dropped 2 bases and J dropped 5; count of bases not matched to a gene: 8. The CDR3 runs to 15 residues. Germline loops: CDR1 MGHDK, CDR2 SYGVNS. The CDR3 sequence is CASSEPTGYGETQYF. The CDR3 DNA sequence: TGTGCCAGCAGTGAACCGACAGGGTACGGGGAGACCCAGTACTTC.

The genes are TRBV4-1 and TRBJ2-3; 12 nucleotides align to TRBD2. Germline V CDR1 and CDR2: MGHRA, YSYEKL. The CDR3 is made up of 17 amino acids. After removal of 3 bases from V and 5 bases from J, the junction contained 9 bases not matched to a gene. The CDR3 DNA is TGCGCCAGCAGCCAGGCCCGACTAGCGGGAGCGCGAGATACGCAGTATTTT. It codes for CASSQARLAGARDTQYF.

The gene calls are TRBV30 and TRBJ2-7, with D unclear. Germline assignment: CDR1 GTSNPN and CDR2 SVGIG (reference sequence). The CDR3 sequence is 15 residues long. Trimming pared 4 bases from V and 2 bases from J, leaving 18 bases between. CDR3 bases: TGTGCCTGGACCCCCAATCCCATTGGCACCTACGAGCAGTACTTC. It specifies CAWTPNPIGTYEQYF.